These T cell receptor beta chains were read from a single sample in a study of identical twins. One entry per CDR3 protein, called by TCRdb with MiXCR from the 5' RACE reads. In the table there are 240,000 or so distinct CDR3 sequences, 10% of which are singletons. Sequencing was performed on memory T cells sorted from blood. These receptors were obtained from a man over 45 in good health. CDR3s include the opening cysteine and the closing phenylalanine or tryptophan. A D gene is named only where the DNA matches it firmly. The size entry is marked missing in some rows and otherwise reads once, few, many or a size class.

clone_size d_call j_call v_call cdr3_aa cdr3_nt
many . TRBJ2-2 TRBV12-3/TRBV12-4 CASSLSVAGELFF TGTGCCAGCAGTTTATCGGTGGCCGGGGAGCTGTTTTTT
. TRBD2 TRBJ2-1 TRBV10-3 CAIRGSGRATEQFF TGTGCCATCAGGGGTAGCGGGAGGGCCACTGAGCAGTTCTTC
few TRBD1 TRBJ2-5 TRBV10-2 CASSQGALETQYF TGCGCCAGCAGTCAGGGGGCGCTGGAGACCCAGTACTTC
few TRBD2 TRBJ2-5 TRBV7-8 CASSRWEGRSLETQYF TGTGCCAGCAGCCGTTGGGAGGGGCGGAGTTTAGAGACCCAGTACTTC
. TRBD2 TRBJ2-1 TRBV7-7 CASSSTSGTSYNEQFF TGTGCCAGCAGCTCTACGTCCGGGACTAGCTACAATGAGCAGTTCTTC
many TRBD1 TRBJ1-5 TRBV29-1 CSVETGYSNQPQHF TGCAGCGTAGAGACAGGGTATAGCAATCAGCCCCAGCATTTT
. . TRBJ2-7 TRBV12-3/TRBV12-4 CASTGHSYEQYF TGTGCCAGCACAGGTCACTCCTACGAGCAGTACTTC
many TRBD1 TRBJ2-1 TRBV18 CASSPPTGARNEQFF TGTGCCAGCTCACCTCCAACAGGGGCGCGGAATGAGCAGTTCTTC
once TRBD2 TRBJ2-1 TRBV6-2/TRBV6-3 CASKTGLAGSYNEQFF TGTGCCAGCAAGACGGGACTAGCAGGCTCCTACAATGAGCAGTTCTTC
many . TRBJ2-2 TRBV9 CASSAGVAGELFF TGTGCCAGCAGCGCAGGGGTGGCCGGGGAGCTGTTTTTT
. . TRBJ1-1 TRBV4-3 CASSHRRNTEAFF TGCGCCAGCAGCCACAGAAGGAACACTGAAGCTTTCTTT
few . TRBJ2-7 TRBV9 CASSVDALSSYEQYF TGTGCCAGCAGCGTAGATGCCTTAAGCTCCTACGAGCAGTACTTC
. . TRBJ1-6 TRBV25-1 CATSGDSYNSPLHF TGTGCCACCAGTGGTGACTCCTATAATTCCCCCCTCCACTTT
many TRBD2 TRBJ2-1 TRBV4-3 CASSQTLAKLAGRDEQFF TGCGCCAGCAGCCAAACCTTGGCGAAGCTAGCGGGACGTGATGAGCAGTTCTTC
. TRBD1 TRBJ1-1 TRBV28 CASSSQTQRTGANTEAFF TGTGCCAGCAGTTCCCAAACCCAACGGACAGGGGCGAACACTGAAGCTTTCTTT
many TRBD1 TRBJ1-5 TRBV4-1 CASSPSPGQLAGQPQHF TGCGCCAGCAGCCCTTCACCGGGACAGTTAGCTGGTCAGCCCCAGCATTTT
. . TRBJ2-1 TRBV19 CASSMERQGLDEQFF TGTGCCAGTAGTATGGAGCGACAAGGACTGGATGAGCAGTTCTTC
many TRBD2 TRBJ2-3 TRBV7-2 CASRVAGGRSDTQYF TGTGCCAGCAGGGTAGCGGGGGGGCGATCAGATACGCAGTATTTT
few TRBD2 TRBJ2-1 TRBV7-3 CASSPAGERYNEQFF TGTGCCAGCAGCCCCGCGGGAGAAAGGTACAATGAGCAGTTCTTC
many TRBD1 TRBJ2-4 TRBV5-1 CASSLGQGVNIQYF TGCGCCAGCAGCCTGGGACAGGGGGTAAACATTCAGTACTTC
many TRBD2 TRBJ2-3 TRBV11-1 CASSAIGVAGEDTQYF TGTGCCAGCAGCGCCATTGGCGTAGCGGGAGAGGATACGCAGTATTTT
few TRBD1 TRBJ2-6 TRBV28 CASSDRGRSGANVLTF TGTGCCAGCAGTGACAGGGGACGCTCTGGGGCCAACGTCCTGACTTTC
few TRBD1 TRBJ2-7 TRBV18 CASSPNPGQGAYEQYF TGTGCCAGCTCACCGAACCCTGGACAGGGGGCCTACGAGCAGTACTTC
. . TRBJ2-5 TRBV10-3 CAIGRKETQYF TGTGCCATCGGACGGAAAGAGACCCAGTACTTC
few TRBD1 TRBJ1-1 TRBV11-1 CASSTTGVRTEAFF TGTGCCAGCAGCACCACAGGGGTTCGCACTGAAGCTTTCTTT
many TRBD2 TRBJ2-1 TRBV7-3 CASTDRLAGGPTFSPEYNEQFF TGTGCCAGCACAGATCGGCTAGCGGGAGGTCCTACCTTCTCCCCTGAATACAATGAGCAGTTCTTC
few TRBD1 TRBJ2-7 TRBV6-2/TRBV6-3 CASVRGRGHHEQYF TGTGCCAGCGTGAGAGGCAGGGGGCACCACGAGCAGTACTTC
many . TRBJ2-7 TRBV7-9 CASSLLQGGAYEQYF TGTGCCAGCAGCTTGTTACAGGGAGGGGCCTACGAGCAGTACTTC
. TRBD2 TRBJ2-5 TRBV5-1 CASSTGPGTKLQTQYF TGCGCCAGCAGCACCGGTCCCGGGACTAAGCTCCAGACCCAGTACTTC
many . TRBJ1-2 TRBV2 CASSDSYGYTF TGTGCCAGCAGTGACTCCTATGGCTACACCTTC
. . TRBJ1-2 TRBV7-2 CASSLGWQGGGYTF TGTGCCAGCAGCCTAGGGTGGCAGGGAGGAGGCTACACCTTC
once TRBD2 TRBJ2-7 TRBV6-1 CASSRTSGSIYEQYF TGTGCCAGCAGCCGGACTAGCGGGAGTATCTACGAGCAGTACTTC
. . TRBJ2-5 TRBV7-9 CASSSNRASQETQYF TGTGCCAGCAGCTCTAACAGGGCCTCCCAAGAGACCCAGTACTTC
many TRBD1 TRBJ2-4 TRBV11-2 CASSLGWGQINF TGTGCCAGCAGCTTGGGTTGGGGACAGATAAACTTC
few . TRBJ2-7 TRBV28 CASSNPDSYEQYF TGTGCCAGCAGTAACCCGGACAGCTACGAGCAGTACTTC
many . TRBJ2-2 TRBV19 CASSNREAGELFF TGTGCCAGTAGTAACAGGGAGGCCGGGGAGCTGTTTTTT
many . TRBJ1-1 TRBV5-1 CASSLEGESTEAFF TGCGCCAGCAGCTTGGAGGGGGAATCCACTGAAGCTTTCTTT
many TRBD2 TRBJ2-4 TRBV5-1 CASSLFPAISGRAGNIQYF TGCGCCAGCAGCTTGTTTCCCGCTATTAGCGGGAGGGCCGGGAACATTCAGTACTTC
many TRBD1 TRBJ2-7 TRBV12-3/TRBV12-4 CASTRGLFPYEQYF TGTGCCAGCACCAGGGGGCTATTTCCCTACGAGCAGTACTTC
. TRBD2 TRBJ2-7 TRBV30 CAFGGGIHEQYF TGTGCCTTCGGGGGGGGGATCCACGAGCAGTACTTC
many . TRBJ2-6 TRBV7-2 CASSTGASGANVLTF TGTGCCAGCAGCACGGGAGCCTCTGGGGCCAACGTCCTGACTTTC
many . TRBJ2-1 TRBV4-3 CASSQRRGRNEQFF TGCGCCAGCAGCCAACGAAGGGGTCGGAATGAGCAGTTCTTC
. TRBD2 TRBJ2-1 TRBV2 CASSALAGTINEQFF TGTGCCAGCAGCGCACTAGCGGGAACAATCAATGAGCAGTTCTTC
many . TRBJ2-7 TRBV6-5 CASSYSMLSGSGEQYF TGTGCCAGCAGTTACTCGATGCTCTCAGGGAGCGGCGAGCAGTACTTC
many TRBD2 TRBJ2-5 TRBV3-1 CASSRTTGTSVQETQYF TGTGCCAGCAGCCGAACAACCGGGACTAGCGTACAAGAGACCCAGTACTTC
few . TRBJ1-1 TRBV19 CASRQGGLNTEAFF TGTGCCAGTAGACAGGGTGGGTTAAACACTGAAGCTTTCTTT
few TRBD2 TRBJ2-7 TRBV3-1 CASSPGTSGRGSGYEQYF TGTGCCAGCAGCCCAGGGACTAGCGGGAGAGGAAGCGGTTACGAGCAGTACTTC
many TRBD1 TRBJ1-4 TRBV5-1 CASRSGTGDEKLFF TGCGCCAGCAGATCCGGGACAGGGGATGAAAAACTGTTTTTT
. . TRBJ2-7 TRBV12-3/TRBV12-4 CASSLGQPSYEQYF TGTGCCAGCAGTTTGGGGCAGCCTTCCTACGAGCAGTACTTC
many TRBD2 TRBJ2-3 TRBV27 CASSSSGISDTQYF TGTGCCAGCAGTTCTAGCGGGATTTCAGATACGCAGTATTTT
. . TRBJ1-3 TRBV4-2 CASSQDWAAASGNTIYF TGTGCCAGCAGCCAAGATTGGGCGGCGGCCTCTGGAAACACCATATATTTT
. . TRBJ1-4 TRBV28 CASRIKTVFNEKLFF TGTGCCAGCAGGATAAAGACAGTCTTTAATGAAAAACTGTTTTTT
. TRBD2 TRBJ2-3 TRBV15 CATSRVGAGGPDTQYF TGTGCCACCAGCAGAGTCGGAGCGGGGGGACCAGATACGCAGTATTTT
few . TRBJ1-4 TRBV6-5 CASSSIGLSNEKLFF TGTGCCAGCAGTTCCATCGGACTATCGAATGAAAAACTGTTTTTT